The next 6 T cell receptor beta chains were all read from a single sample in a study of PD-1 blockade in mismatch repair-deficient tumors. Here immunoSEQ multiplex PCR was the method, and the copy in TCRdb shows in-frame clones only, minus some. The sample yields about 110,000 clones, roughly 80% seen once. The sequencing used peripheral blood, collected about 13 months after starting pembrolizumab. The receptor source for this set is an adult with mismatch repair-deficient cancer.

The chain has TRBV4-3 and TRBJ2-1; TRBD1 aligns across 8 bases. The CDR3 length is 18 residues. Germline V gives CDR1 LGHNA, CDR2 YSLEER. J lost 8 bases, V lost 3 bases, and 18 bases had no gene match. Here the CDR3 reads CASSQYRREDRVLDEQFF. The CDR3 coding sequence is TGCGCCAGCAGCCAGTATAGAAGGGAGGACAGGGTGTTGGATGAGCAGTTCTTC.

The rearrangement links TRBV6-5 to TRBJ2-7, with D possibly matching TRBD2 (5 bases). V was trimmed by 4 bases and J by 3 bases, leaving 13 bases between them. This CDR3 region has 14 residues. The V gene's germline CDR1 is MNHEY and CDR2 SVGAGI. The CDR3 spells CASSFSGESYEQYF. CDR3 sequence (DNA): TGTGCCAGCAGTTTCTCCGGGGAAAGCTACGAGCAGTACTTC.

The chain employs TRBV29-1 and TRBJ2-2; TRBD1 matches at 9 bases. Unmatched junction bases numbered 5, after V lost 5 bases and J lost 4 bases. CDR3 length: 14 amino acids. Germline V gene data show CDR1 as SQVTM and CDR2 as ANQGSEA. The CDR3 sequence: CSVHTGGPTGELFF. In nucleotides, the CDR3 is TGCAGCGTTCACACAGGGGGCCCCACCGGGGAGCTGTTTTTT.

This clone was seen only once. The gene calls are TRBV7-2 and TRBJ2-2; 9 bases line up with TRBD1. Per germline, CDR1 SGHTA and CDR2 FQGNSA. The trim removed 5 bases at V and 1 base at J, leaving 5 bases unmatched. This CDR3 has 16 residues. In DNA form, the CDR3 reads TGTGCCAGCAGCAAACGGGGACAGGGGAACACCGGGGAGCTGTTTTTT. Translation gives CASSKRGQGNTGELFF.

The V gene is TRBV10-3, the J gene TRBJ2-1; TRBD2 matches 13 bases. The CDR3 is 16 amino acids. Looked up from germline, CDR1 is ENHRY and CDR2 is SYGVKD. With 10 bases clipped from V and 6 bases from J, the junction kept 12 bases outside the gene matches. Here the CDR3 reads CATDGTGTSGTNEQFF. CDR3 DNA: TGTGCCACCGACGGTACCGGGACTAGCGGGACCAATGAGCAGTTCTTC.

This clone showed up just a few times. The rearrangement uses TRBV18 and TRBJ2-5; tentative D call: TRBD2 (5 bases). CDR1 and CDR2 (germline): KGHSH, LQKENI. Between the trimmed V and J ends, which lost 1 base and 5 bases, there was a span of 11 bases. The CDR3 sequence is 14 residues long. CDR3 bases: TGTGCCAGCTCACCACAGGGAGCCAGGGAGACCCAGTACTTC. It specifies CASSPQGARETQYF.